Presented here are 20 T cell receptor beta chains from one specimen sequenced in a study of blood T cells in healthy people across ages. Next came a second PCR, run for roughly 6 to 11 cycles, which used a sample-barcoded 5' primer along with a J-beta primer mix. Via MiXCR, TCRdb re-called the 5' RACE reads, giving one row per CDR3 protein. Seen here are hundreds of thousands of distinct CDR3 sequences, 58% observed once, and the top ten hold over 35%. Sequencing was carried out using blood. The receptor source for this set is a man in his sixties in good health.

The gene calls are TRBV14 and TRBJ2-4; D may be TRBD1 (5 bases). V was shortened by 1 base and J by 9 bases, with 10 bases between the two germline ends. CDR1 is SGHDN and CDR2 is FVKESK in the germline V gene. The CDR3 totals 13 residues. In DNA, the CDR3 is TGTGCCAGCAGCCAAGCCAGACAGTCCATTCAGTACTTC. This sequence encodes CASSQARQSIQYF.

This clonotype was seen a handful of times. This chain uses TRBV7-9 with TRBJ2-5; the D gene is possibly TRBD1 (5 bases). CDR1 SEHNR and CDR2 FQNEAQ come from the germline V gene (reference sequence). The V and J ends lost 6 bases and 5 bases respectively, with 19 bases between them. CDR3 length: 15 residues. CDR3: CASSSQTAVGETQYF. The CDR3 DNA sequence: TGTGCCAGCAGTTCCCAGACAGCCGTAGGGGAGACCCAGTACTTC.

This sequence joins TRBV7-8 and TRBJ2-1; TRBD2 matches at 7 bases. There are 16 residues in the CDR3. Germline CDR1 SGHVS, CDR2 FQNEAQ. The junction had 9 bases not matched to a gene; V was cut back by 0 bases and J by 7 bases. CDR3 region: CASSLASGALGNEQFF. CDR3 coding DNA: TGTGCCAGCAGCTTAGCGAGCGGGGCCCTGGGAAATGAGCAGTTCTTC.

The gene calls are TRBV27 and TRBJ2-7, with unresolved D. The V end was cut by 3 bases, the J end by 7 bases, with 16 bases between. CDR1 is MNHEY and CDR2 is SMNVEV in the germline V gene (reference sequence). CDR3 length: 14 residues. DNA of the CDR3: TGTGCCAGCAGTTTCGGTCCTTCCCAAGGGGAGCAGTACTTC. The encoded protein is CASSFGPSQGEQYF.

The V call is TRBV2, the J call TRBJ2-1; a possible D gene is TRBD2 (5 bases). The CDR3 sequence is 15 residues long. Germline CDR1 is SNHLY and CDR2 is FYNNEI. Trimming took off 7 bases at V and 7 bases at J, with 20 bases between the two ends. The CDR3 DNA reads as TGTGCCAGCAAATTACTAGTTGAGCTTGGGAATGAGCAGTTCTTC. This translates into CASKLLVELGNEQFF.

In its sample, this clonotype was seen once. V usage is TRBV18 and J usage is TRBJ2-7; the match to TRBD2 covers 7 bases. V lost 6 bases to trimming and J lost 5 bases; unmatched junction nucleotides: 10. This CDR3 comprises 14 residues. The germline gives CDR1 KGHSH, CDR2 LQKENI. CDR3 DNA: TGTGCCAGCTCCCAATCCGGGACTACTGACGAGCAGTACTTC. Protein sequence: CASSQSGTTDEQYF.

This clonotype was detected a few times. The V gene is TRBV20-1, the J gene TRBJ1-5; TRBD1 matches at 8 bases. Germline trimming cut 6 bases from V and 4 bases from J; bases unmatched to any gene: 11. The CDR3 has 15 amino acids. Germline values: CDR1 DFQATT, CDR2 SNEGSKA (reference sequence). The CDR3 coding sequence is TGCAGTGCGTCGAGAAGGACAGGGAGGAATCAGCCCCAGCATTTT. Its translation: CSASRRTGRNQPQHF.

The chain recombines TRBV20-1 with TRBJ1-2; D call uncertain. This CDR3 has 15 residues. The germline gives CDR1 DFQATT, CDR2 SNEGSKA (reference sequence). Trimming stripped 3 bases from V and 0 bases from J, with 14 bases between. The CDR3 nucleotides are TGCAGTGCTAGTGCAAGTGGCTTAACTAACTATGGCTACACCTTC. Translated, it gives CSASASGLTNYGYTF.

The genes are TRBV6-5 and TRBJ1-6; D perhaps matches TRBD1 (5 bases). Trimming shortened V by 7 bases and J by 4 bases, and 17 bases separated the two germline ends. CDR1 is MNHEY and CDR2 is SVGAGI in the germline V gene. The CDR3 is 16 amino acids. This CDR3 is CASTAGAHPYNSPLHF. CDR3 sequence (DNA): TGTGCCAGCACGGCCGGGGCGCATCCTTATAATTCACCCCTCCACTTT.

The genes are TRBV6-6 and TRBJ1-2, with D possibly being TRBD1 (6 bases). CDR3 size: 14 residues. The germline gives CDR1 MNHNY, CDR2 SVGAGI (reference sequence). V dropped 8 bases and J dropped 4 bases, with 17 bases sitting between them. The CDR3 region is CASCLRDTSYGYTF. The CDR3 DNA reads as TGTGCCAGCTGTTTGCGGGACACCTCCTATGGCTACACCTTC.

This chain uses TRBV5-1 with TRBJ2-7; 9 bases match TRBD1. The germline gives CDR1 SGHRS, CDR2 YFSETQ. V gave up 4 bases and J gave up 5 bases; unmatched junction bases: 10. This CDR3 contains 15 residues. This CDR3 reads CASSPFPGTGNEQYF. The DNA of the CDR3 is TGCGCCAGCAGCCCCTTTCCCGGGACAGGGAACGAGCAGTACTTC.

This clonotype is a singleton in its sample. This chain uses TRBV5-1 with TRBJ1-5; unclear D gene. V lost 0 bases to trimming and J lost 2 bases, with 12 bases between them. The CDR3 spans 16 residues. CDR1 and CDR2 from the germline V gene are SGHRS and YFSETQ. CDR3 nucleotide sequence: TGCGCCAGCAGCTTGGGTGGACCCGTCGGCAATCAGCCCCAGCATTTT. Amino acids: CASSLGGPVGNQPQHF.

V and J are TRBV10-2 and TRBJ2-7, with D maybe TRBD1 (6 bases). The V gene's germline CDR1 is WSHSY and CDR2 SAAADI. The CDR3 consists of 14 residues. The V gene lost 5 bases and the J gene lost 12 bases, with 23 bases spanning the gap. In DNA form, the CDR3 reads TGCGCCAGCAGTCTTAGGGGGATAGGAGAGACCCGGTACTTC. Its protein is CASSLRGIGETRYF.

CDR3 residues: CASSPLGSGGTYEQYF. The DNA for the CDR3 is TGTGCCAGCAGCCCCCTGGGTAGCGGGGGGACCTACGAGCAGTACTTC. The chain combines TRBV3-1 with TRBJ2-7; 10 bases match TRBD2. V was clipped by 4 bases and J by 2 bases; unmatched bases: 8. Germline assignment: CDR1 LGHDT and CDR2 YNNKEL (reference sequence). This CDR3 has 16 residues.

This clonotype occurred a few times. The chain employs TRBV4-1 and TRBJ2-1; maybe TRBD1 (7 bases). This CDR3 is built from 16 residues. The ends were cut back, 0 bases at V and 9 bases at J, with 18 bases in the middle. Germline loops: CDR1 MGHRA, CDR2 YSYEKL. CDR3 nucleotides: TGCGCCAGCAGCCAAGATCCGAGACAGGGAGCGGGTGAGCAGTTCTTC. Amino acids: CASSQDPRQGAGEQFF.

The table lists this clonotype with a few counts. V usage is TRBV10-3 and J usage is TRBJ2-1; 7 positions match TRBD1. Germline V lookup: CDR1 ENHRY, CDR2 SYGVKD. The J segment lost 3 bases and the V segment lost 5 bases, leaving 4 bases of the junction unmatched. This CDR3 comprises 14 residues. CDR3 coding DNA: TGTGCCATCAGTCACCGGGACAGCTACAATGAGCAGTTCTTC. Translated, it gives CAISHRDSYNEQFF.

This chain uses TRBV20-1 with TRBJ1-2, with 8 bases that match TRBD1. The CDR3 sequence is 16 residues long. Germline V lookup: CDR1 DFQATT, CDR2 SNEGSKA (reference sequence). V dropped 0 bases and J dropped 4; count of bases not matched to a gene: 10. CDR3 protein: CSARDPGQGGSYGYTF. The CDR3 nucleotides are TGCAGTGCTAGAGACCCCGGACAGGGTGGCTCCTATGGCTACACCTTC.

This clonotype came up a few times. The chain employs TRBV7-6 and TRBJ2-1, with no clear D. Between the trimmed V and J ends, which lost 5 bases and 0 bases, there was a span of 8 bases. Germline CDR1 and CDR2: SGHVS and FNYEAQ. The CDR3 extends over 14 amino acids. The DNA for the CDR3 is TGTGCCAGCAGCATGGCCTCCTCCTACAATGAGCAGTTCTTC. As protein: CASSMASSYNEQFF.

The chain uses TRBV11-2 and TRBJ1-2; 7 bases are a match to TRBD1. V was clipped by 6 bases and J by 7 bases; unmatched bases: 8. The CDR3 covers 13 residues. Germline loops: CDR1 SGHAT, CDR2 FQNNGV. CDR3 nucleotide sequence: TGTGCCAGCAGTACCCTGACAGGGACTGGCTACACCTTC. Amino acid sequence: CASSTLTGTGYTF.

The chain carries TRBV5-4 and TRBJ2-1, with 9 bases matching TRBD1. Germline loops: CDR1 SGHNT, CDR2 YYREEE (reference sequence). Losses at the gene ends were 3 bases for V and 0 bases for J; bases not matched to a gene: 4. The CDR3 is 16 residues long. For the CDR3, the DNA is TGTGCCAGCAGCTACGGACAGGGGAGCTCCTACAATGAGCAGTTCTTC. Residues: CASSYGQGSSYNEQFF.